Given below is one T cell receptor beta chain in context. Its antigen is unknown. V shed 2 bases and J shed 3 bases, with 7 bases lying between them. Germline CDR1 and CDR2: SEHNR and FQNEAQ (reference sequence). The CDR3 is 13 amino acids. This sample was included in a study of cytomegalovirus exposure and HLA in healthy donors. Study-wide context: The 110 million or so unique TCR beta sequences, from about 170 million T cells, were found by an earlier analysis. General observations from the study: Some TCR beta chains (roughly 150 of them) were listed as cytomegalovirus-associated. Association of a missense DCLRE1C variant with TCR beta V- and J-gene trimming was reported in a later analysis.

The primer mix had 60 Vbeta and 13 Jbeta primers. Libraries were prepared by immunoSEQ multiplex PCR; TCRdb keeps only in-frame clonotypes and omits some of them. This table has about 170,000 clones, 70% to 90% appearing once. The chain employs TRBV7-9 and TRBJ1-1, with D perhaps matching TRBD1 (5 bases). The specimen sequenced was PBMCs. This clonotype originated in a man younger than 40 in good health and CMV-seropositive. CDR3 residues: CASSLQQDTEAFF. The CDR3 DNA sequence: TGTGCCAGCAGCTTACAACAGGACACTGAAGCTTTCTTT.